The TCR beta chain under discussion was sequenced for a study of tumor-infiltrating lymphocytes in localized non-small cell lung cancer. Points from the study as a whole: Different pieces of the same tissue went to different assays, confounding technical variation with intratumor heterogeneity. Tumor T-cell fraction from TCR sequencing was not associated with recurrence-free survival (p = 0.61). Available tissue quantity limited TCR sequencing to a patient subset. No T-cell fraction difference was seen between IM1 and IM2 tumors.

Sequencing used immunoSEQ multiplex PCR; TCRdb keeps in-frame clones, though not all of them. The profile shows 12,000 or so clones, about nine tenths of them singletons. Germline loops: CDR1 MDHEN, CDR2 SYDVKM. The CDR3 covers 14 residues. The V gene lost 1 base and the J gene lost 1 base, with 7 bases spanning the gap. Turning to this clone: Its antigen is unknown.

This sequence joins TRBV28 and TRBJ1-1, with a tentative D call TRBD1 (5 bases). The TCR was taken from a human donor with non-small cell lung cancer. The sample comprised lung tumor tissue. Here the CDR3 DNA reads TGTGCCAGCAGTTTATACGGACAGAACACTGAAGCTTTCTTT. It translates to CASSLYGQNTEAFF.